The present entry profiles one T cell receptor (beta chain) with its context. What it recognizes is unknown. This sample stems from a study of brain T cells in children with intractable seizures. Whole-study results and caveats: Patients' HCMV serostatus was unknown; virus specificity rests on CDR3 similarity alone.

Method: immunoSEQ multiplex PCR; TCRdb's copy keeps in-frame clones and lacks some. The table records about 320,000 clones, over 90% of them present only once. Trimming removed 4 bases from V and 0 bases from J, with 16 bases in between. The CDR3 is 17 amino acids. Germline V CDR1 and CDR2: SGHAT, FQNNGV. Time point noted: blood from clinic visit 5 months post-surgery; TSC patient then seizure free. Surgery cases with the highest brain T cell transcript signatures were chosen for sequencing. The gene calls are TRBV11-2 and TRBJ2-1, with a weak D call TRBD2 (5 bases). This sequence was found in a boy in the first two years of life with tuberous sclerosis and intractable seizures. The sequencing here drew on peripheral blood, taken 4 to 5 months after surgery. The CDR3 is CASSSEVGKSSYNEQFF. As DNA, the CDR3 is TGTGCCAGCAGCTCGGAGGTAGGCAAGAGCTCCTACAATGAGCAGTTCTTC.